Listed here are 28 T cell receptor beta chains from one sample, sequenced in a study of T-cell memory formation after mild COVID-19. TCRdb reprocessed the 5' RACE reads with MiXCR, giving one entry per CDR3 protein. Of around 7,200 distinct CDR3 sequences in the sample, 31% were seen once. The source material was PBMCs or a T cell subset sorted from them (not recorded which). The receptors were gathered from an adult woman who had mild COVID-19 (a few samples of this study predate the infection). Cell type and time point are not known.

This clonotype was seen at least ten times. J is TRBJ1-1 and V is TRBV19; 9 bases map to TRBD1. Losses at the gene ends were 7 bases for V and 10 bases for J; bases not matched to a gene: 19. This CDR3 is built from 16 residues. Germline V gives CDR1 LNHDA, CDR2 SQIVND (reference sequence). The CDR3 here is CASIGTGSRVSGGAFF. DNA for the CDR3: TGTGCCAGTATCGGGACAGGGTCTCGAGTATCAGGGGGAGCTTTCTTT. Looking up the rest from reference TRBV19 and TRBJ1-1 gives the full variable domain: DGGITQSPKYLFRKEGQNVTLSCEQNLNHDAMYWYRQDPGQGLRLIYYSQIVNDFQKGDIAEGYSVSREKKESFPLTVTSAQKNPTAFYLCASIGTGSRVSGGAFFGQGTRLTVV.

In its sample, this clonotype was seen many times. The rearrangement uses TRBV3-1 and TRBJ2-3; D unresolved. Germline assignment: CDR1 LGHDT and CDR2 YNNKEL (reference sequence). Trimming left V 0 bases short and J 4 bases short, with 14 bases between. The CDR3 loop spans 16 amino acids. The CDR3 DNA reads TGTGCCAGCAGCCAAGATGTGTTTACTCCCCCAGATACGCAGTATTTT. Its translation: CASSQDVFTPPDTQYF.

This clonotype was detected ten times or more. V and J are TRBV11-2 and TRBJ2-7; D is uncertain. Trimming took off 4 bases at V and 0 bases at J, with 13 bases between the two ends. The CDR3 has 15 amino acids. The germline V gene has CDR1 SGHAT and CDR2 FQNNGV. The CDR3 loop is CASSSLVKSSYEQYF. CDR3 sequence (DNA): TGTGCCAGCAGCTCACTGGTGAAGAGCTCCTACGAGCAGTACTTC.

At least ten counts were recorded for this clonotype. This rearrangement joins TRBV2 to TRBJ1-1, with D uncertain. CDR1 is SNHLY and CDR2 is FYNNEI in the germline V gene. This CDR3 spans 13 amino acids. Trimming shortened V by 2 bases and J by 0 bases, and 4 bases separated the two germline ends. This chain's CDR3 is CASSEMMNTEAFF. The CDR3 DNA sequence: TGTGCCAGCAGTGAAATGATGAACACTGAAGCTTTCTTT.

This chain joins TRBV7-2 and TRBJ1-5; 7 bases fit TRBD1. There are 13 residues in the CDR3. Unmatched junction bases numbered 6, after V lost 6 bases and J lost 7 bases. Germline V gene lookup returns CDR1 SGHTA and CDR2 FQGNSA. For the CDR3, the DNA is TGTGCCAGCAGTATCAGGGGGGAACAGCCCCAGCATTTT. Encoded protein: CASSIRGEQPQHF.

The chain combines TRBV20-1 with TRBJ2-3; 10 nucleotides line up with TRBD2. Trimming removed 5 bases from V and 3 bases from J; junction bases left unmatched: 5. The CDR3 runs 14 residues. The V gene's germline CDR1 is DFQATT and CDR2 SNEGSKA (reference sequence). CDR3 sequence: CSASSGGATDTQYF. The CDR3 DNA reads as TGCAGTGCTTCGAGCGGGGGGGCGACAGATACGCAGTATTTT.

J is TRBJ2-1 and V is TRBV7-2; D ambiguous. Trimming took 5 bases from V and 8 from J, leaving 10 bases between them. The CDR3 runs 12 residues. Per the germline V gene, CDR1 is SGHTA and CDR2 is FQGNSA. The CDR3 spells CASSEIGHEQFF. CDR3 coding DNA: TGTGCCAGCAGCGAGATAGGCCATGAGCAGTTCTTC.

This chain links TRBV6-6 with TRBJ1-1; the D gene is possibly TRBD1 (5 bases). Germline V gene sequence: CDR1 MNHNY, CDR2 SVGAGI (reference sequence). The V gene lost 4 bases and the J gene lost 7 bases, with 16 bases spanning the gap. The CDR3 sequence is 14 residues long. CDR3 DNA sequence: TGTGCCAGCAGTTCCCTAGCGGGGGGGGTTGAAGCTTTCTTT. Its translation is CASSSLAGGVEAFF.

This clonotype was recorded only once. The chain joins TRBV20-1 to TRBJ2-4; 8 bases map to TRBD1. CDR3 size: 12 residues. The germline gives CDR1 DFQATT, CDR2 SNEGSKA (reference sequence). V dropped 1 base and J dropped 9; count of bases not matched to a gene: 2. The CDR3 region has the DNA TGCAGTGCTAGAGGACAGGGGACCATTCAGTACTTC. It codes for CSARGQGTIQYF.

The rearrangement joins TRBV9 to TRBJ2-3, with D possibly being TRBD1 or TRBD2 (6 bases each). Germline CDR1 and CDR2: SGDLS and YYNGEE. The CDR3 loop spans 16 amino acids. With 1 base removed from V and 4 bases from J, the gap between germline ends came to 16 bases. CDR3 coding DNA: TGTGCCAGCAGCGTATTCCCAGGGGAGGTTGCAGATACGCAGTATTTT. Encoded protein: CASSVFPGEVADTQYF.

This clonotype was observed many times. The chain employs TRBV6-2 or TRBV6-3 and TRBJ2-3; D ambiguous. The CDR3 extends over 14 amino acids. Trimming stripped 4 bases from V and 2 bases from J, with 10 bases between. Germline CDR1 reads MNHEY; CDR2 reads SVGEGT. Written as DNA, the CDR3 is TGTGCCAGCAGTTCTCACCCCGTCACAGATACGCAGTATTTT. Translating gives CASSSHPVTDTQYF.

This clonotype has a single count. The chain couples TRBV28 to TRBJ2-5, with D possibly matching TRBD1 (6 bases). The CDR3 length is 12 residues. CDR1 and CDR2 from the germline V gene are MDHEN and SYDVKM. V dropped 6 bases and J dropped 5 bases, with 10 bases sitting between them. The CDR3 DNA follows: TGTGCCAGCAGAGGACAGAGGGAGACCCAGTACTTC. Translating gives CASRGQRETQYF.

The chain links TRBV12-3 or TRBV12-4 to TRBJ2-7, with TRBD2 matching 10 bases. CDR3 length: 15 residues. V was pared by 5 bases and J by 0 bases, with 4 bases of the junction left unmatched. Written as DNA, the CDR3 is TGTGCCAGCAGTACTAGCGGGGAACACTCCTACGAGCAGTACTTC. This encodes CASSTSGEHSYEQYF.

This clonotype was counted at least ten times. This may come from a read error, since a much larger clone is one base off. CDR3 residues: CSARDRDSYGHTF. CDR3 coding DNA: TGCAGTGCAAGGGACAGGGATTCGTATGGCCACACCTTC. The chain recombines TRBV20-1 with TRBJ1-2, with 9 bases aligning to TRBD1. CDR3 size: 13 residues. Germline V lookup: CDR1 DFQATT, CDR2 SNEGSKA (reference sequence).

This clonotype is labeled medium-sized (0.01 to 0.1%). The V and J genes are TRBV6-5 and TRBJ2-7; TRBD1 might be the D (5 bases). The V end was cut by 2 bases, the J end by 3 bases, with 11 bases between. Germline V CDR1 and CDR2: MNHEY, SVGAGI. This CDR3 has 14 residues. CDR3 residues: CASSYGDRVYEQYF. Written as DNA, the CDR3 is TGTGCCAGCAGTTACGGCGACAGAGTCTACGAGCAGTACTTC.

V gene TRBV7-2 combines with J gene TRBJ2-5; 7 nucleotides match TRBD1. Germline V gene lookup returns CDR1 SGHTA and CDR2 FQGNSA. The J segment lost 2 bases and the V segment lost 5 bases, leaving 17 bases of the junction unmatched. The CDR3 contains 18 residues. The CDR3 DNA reads as TGTGCCAGCAGCCCCGACAGGACAGGCCAGAAAGATCAAGAGACCCAGTACTTC. The encoded protein is CASSPDRTGQKDQETQYF.

By share of the sample, this clonotype is medium-sized (0.01 to 0.1%). V and J are TRBV11-1 and TRBJ2-1; 13 nucleotides match TRBD2. The trim removed 6 bases at V and 9 bases at J, leaving 17 bases unmatched. The CDR3 totals 18 residues. In germline, CDR1 is SGHAT, CDR2 FQDESV (reference sequence). CDR3 protein: CASSSYRLAGGLRSEQFF. CDR3 sequence (DNA): TGTGCCAGCAGTTCTTACCGACTAGCGGGGGGCCTTAGAAGTGAGCAGTTCTTC.

This chain joins TRBV10-2 and TRBJ2-3, with D possibly TRBD1 on 6 matching bases. Germline lookup yields CDR1 WSHSY and CDR2 SAAADI. The length of the CDR3 is 15 residues. V lost 6 bases and J lost 0, with 13 bases in between. The CDR3 here is CASRAGASSTDTQYF. The CDR3 DNA reads TGCGCCAGCAGGGCAGGGGCTTCTAGCACAGATACGCAGTATTTT.

This clonotype has a count of ten or more. DNA of the CDR3: TGTGCCAGCAGTTTAAGGAGCCAGGATCCGGGCAATGAGCAGTTCTTC. This sequence encodes CASSLRSQDPGNEQFF. V usage is TRBV12-3 or TRBV12-4 and J usage is TRBJ2-1; D remains unclear. The V and J ends lost 2 bases and 6 bases respectively, with 17 bases between them. The CDR3 covers 16 residues.

CDR3 residues: CASSYSTSGNPGNEQYF. CDR3 DNA sequence: TGTGCCAGCAGTTACTCGACTAGCGGGAACCCCGGGAACGAGCAGTACTTC. The rearrangement joins TRBV6-5 to TRBJ2-7; TRBD2 aligns across 11 bases. The length of the CDR3 is 17 residues. After removal of 0 bases from V and 5 bases from J, the junction contained 9 bases not matched to a gene. Germline V gene lookup returns CDR1 MNHEY and CDR2 SVGAGI.

Judged by abundance, this clonotype is medium-sized (0.01 to 0.1%). The CDR3 sequence is CASSGGLAGGMAGTDTQYF. CDR3 in DNA: TGCGCCAGCAGCGGCGGACTAGCGGGAGGAATGGCGGGGACAGATACGCAGTATTTT. The chain couples TRBV5-1 to TRBJ2-3; 14 nucleotides line up with TRBD2. Looked up from germline, CDR1 is SGHRS and CDR2 is YFSETQ. Unmatched junction bases numbered 13, after V lost 4 bases and J lost 3 bases. CDR3 size: 19 residues. Full variable domain (missing parts from reference TRBV5-1 and TRBJ2-3): KAGVTQTPRYLIKTRGQQVTLSCSPISGHRSVSWYQQTPGQGLQFLFEYFSETQRNKGNFPGRFSGRQFSNSRSEMNVSTLELGDSALYLCASSGGLAGGMAGTDTQYFGPGTRLTVL.

This clonotype showed up many times. This chain joins TRBV5-6 and TRBJ2-2; no definite D call. Trimming took 0 bases from V and 5 from J, leaving 8 bases between them. Germline values: CDR1 SGHDT, CDR2 YYEEEE. The CDR3 has 14 amino acids. This chain's CDR3 is CASSLGRRTGELFF. CDR3 coding DNA: TGTGCCAGCAGCTTGGGTCGGCGGACCGGGGAGCTGTTTTTT.

At least ten counts were recorded for this clonotype. The V gene is TRBV7-3, the J gene TRBJ2-1, with 8 nucleotides matching TRBD1. Germline V gives CDR1 SGHTA, CDR2 FQGTGA. After removal of 0 bases from V and 4 bases from J, the junction contained 5 bases not matched to a gene. This CDR3 is 16 amino acids long. The CDR3 DNA sequence: TGTGCCAGCAGCTTAACTGGTGGGACAGGATACAATGAGCAGTTCTTC. Its protein product is CASSLTGGTGYNEQFF.

This clonotype was observed many times. The chain carries TRBV5-5 and TRBJ1-2; possible D gene TRBD1, 5 bases. Germline V gene lookup returns CDR1 SGHKS and CDR2 YYEKEE (reference sequence). This CDR3 is 14 amino acids long. Trimming cost V 4 bases and J 1 base, with 11 bases left between them. The CDR3 coding sequence is TGTGCCAGCAGCCCTGCGGGGGTTAACTATGGCTACACCTTC. It translates to CASSPAGVNYGYTF.

This clonotype was counted many times. The gene calls are TRBV2 and TRBJ2-3; 8 bases map to TRBD2. V shed 6 bases, J shed 6 bases, and the junction held 8 bases outside the gene matches. The CDR3 has 14 amino acids. Germline V gene data show CDR1 as SNHLY and CDR2 as FYNNEI. CDR3 nucleotides: TGTGCCAGCAGGGAACTAGCGGTTAGGGATACGCAGTATTTT. Residues: CASRELAVRDTQYF.

This clonotype occurred many times. The chain employs TRBV4-1 and TRBJ1-5; 8 nucleotides line up with TRBD1. CDR1 is MGHRA, CDR2 YSYEKL, per germline. The CDR3 extends over 14 amino acids. The V gene end was trimmed by 3 bases and the J gene end by 6 bases; junction bases not matched to a gene: 4. CDR3 sequence reads: CASSHRQGTQPQHF. The CDR3 nucleotides are TGCGCCAGCAGCCACAGACAGGGGACTCAGCCCCAGCATTTT.

This clonotype came up many times. The DNA for the CDR3 is TGCAGCTTTCCGGGGGGCGCCGGGGAGACCCAGTACTTC. Encoded protein: CSFPGGAGETQYF. The J gene is TRBJ2-5, the V gene TRBV29-1, with D tentatively TRBD2 (7 bases). The V gene's germline CDR1 is SQVTM and CDR2 ANQGSEA. CDR3 length: 13 amino acids. V was pared by 8 bases and J by 5 bases, with 18 bases between.

This clonotype is medium-sized. DNA of the CDR3: TGTGCCAGCAGTTTAGCTGACAGGGGGGCTTCACCCCTCCACTTT. Translated: CASSLADRGASPLHF. The chain has TRBV12-3 or TRBV12-4 and TRBJ1-6, with 9 positions matching TRBD1. The V segment lost 0 bases and the J segment 9 bases; nucleotides outside the gene matches: 3. The CDR3 has 15 amino acids.